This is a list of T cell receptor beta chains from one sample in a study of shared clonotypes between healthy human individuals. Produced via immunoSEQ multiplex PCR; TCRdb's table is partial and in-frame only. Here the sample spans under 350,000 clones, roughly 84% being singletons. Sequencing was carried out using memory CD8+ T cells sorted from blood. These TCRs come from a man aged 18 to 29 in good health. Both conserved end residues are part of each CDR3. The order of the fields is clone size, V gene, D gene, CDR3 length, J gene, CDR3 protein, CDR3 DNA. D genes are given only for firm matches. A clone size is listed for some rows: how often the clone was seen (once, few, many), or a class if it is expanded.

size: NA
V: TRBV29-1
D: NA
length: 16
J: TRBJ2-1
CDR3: CSVEGRPFDSYNEQFF
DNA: TGCAGCGTTGAGGGGAGGCCCTTTGATTCCTACAATGAGCAGTTCTTC

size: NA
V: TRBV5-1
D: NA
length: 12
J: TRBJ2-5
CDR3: CASSFSEETQYF
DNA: TGCGCCAGCAGCTTCTCTGAGGAGACCCAGTACTTC

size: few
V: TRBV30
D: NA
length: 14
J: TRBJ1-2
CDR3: CAWYPSEVNYGYTF
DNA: TGTGCCTGGTACCCCTCTGAGGTGAACTATGGCTACACCTTC

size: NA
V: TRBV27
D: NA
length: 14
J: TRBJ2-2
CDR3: CASSSALRTGELFF
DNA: TGTGCCAGCAGTTCCGCCCTGCGCACCGGGGAGCTGTTTTTT

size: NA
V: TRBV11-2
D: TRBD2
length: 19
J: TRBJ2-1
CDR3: CASTGMGTSGKSSYNEQFF
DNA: TGTGCCAGCACCGGGATGGGGACTAGCGGGAAAAGCTCCTACAATGAGCAGTTCTTC

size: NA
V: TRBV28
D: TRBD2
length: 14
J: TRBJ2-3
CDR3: CASSFGTSPDTQYF
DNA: TGTGCCAGCAGTTTCGGGACTAGCCCAGATACGCAGTATTTT

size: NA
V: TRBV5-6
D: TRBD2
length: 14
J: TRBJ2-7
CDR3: CASSPEAGSYEQYF
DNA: TGTGCCAGCAGCCCCGAAGCGGGAAGCTACGAGCAGTACTTC

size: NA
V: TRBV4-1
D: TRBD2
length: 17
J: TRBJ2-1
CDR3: CASSQYPGTSEYNEQFF
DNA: TGCGCCAGCAGCCAATACCCCGGGACTAGCGAGTACAATGAGCAGTTCTTC

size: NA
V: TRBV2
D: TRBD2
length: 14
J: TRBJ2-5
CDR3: CASSAAGVLETQYF
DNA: TGTGCCAGCAGTGCAGCGGGAGTTTTAGAGACCCAGTACTTC

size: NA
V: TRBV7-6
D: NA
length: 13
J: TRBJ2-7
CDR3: CASSALGEGEQYF
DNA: TGTGCCAGCAGCGCGTTGGGGGAAGGGGAGCAGTACTTC

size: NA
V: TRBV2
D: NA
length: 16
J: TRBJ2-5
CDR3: CASRDPSKTMYETQYF
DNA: TGTGCCAGCAGGGACCCTAGCAAAACAATGTATGAGACCCAGTACTTC

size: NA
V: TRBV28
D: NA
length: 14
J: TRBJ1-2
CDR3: CASSFSPPNYGYTF
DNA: TGTGCCAGCAGTTTTTCGCCGCCTAACTATGGCTACACCTTC

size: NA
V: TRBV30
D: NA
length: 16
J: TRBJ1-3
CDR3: CAWTLPVAPSGNTIYF
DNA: TGTGCCTGGACCCTACCCGTCGCCCCCTCTGGAAACACCATATATTTT

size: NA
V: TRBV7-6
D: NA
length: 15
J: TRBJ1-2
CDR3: CASSSTSGSNYGYTF
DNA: TGTGCCAGCAGCTCGACATCCGGGAGTAACTATGGCTACACCTTC

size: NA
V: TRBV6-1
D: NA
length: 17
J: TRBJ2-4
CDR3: CASSGAGARLAKNIQYF
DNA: TGTGCCAGCAGTGGGGCGGGGGCCCGGCTAGCCAAAAACATTCAGTACTTC

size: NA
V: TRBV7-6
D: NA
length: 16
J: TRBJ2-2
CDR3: CASSLAVSANTGELFF
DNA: TGTGCCAGCAGCTTAGCAGTTAGCGCGAACACCGGGGAGCTGTTTTTT

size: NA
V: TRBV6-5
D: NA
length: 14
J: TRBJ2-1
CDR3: CASKTTVEGNEQFF
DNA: TGTGCCAGCAAAACGACTGTCGAAGGGAATGAGCAGTTCTTC

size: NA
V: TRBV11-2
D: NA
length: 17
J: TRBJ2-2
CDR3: CASSSSRGNPNTGELFF
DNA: TGTGCCAGCAGCTCCTCACGCGGGAATCCGAACACCGGGGAGCTGTTTTTT

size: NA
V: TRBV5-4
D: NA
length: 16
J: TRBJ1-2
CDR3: CASRATGSPTPYGYTF
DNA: TGTGCCAGCAGGGCCACGGGCAGTCCCACCCCCTATGGCTACACCTTC

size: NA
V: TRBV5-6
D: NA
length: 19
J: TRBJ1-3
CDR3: CASSLWVPGRLRSGNTIYF
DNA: TGTGCCAGCAGCTTGTGGGTCCCCGGTCGGCTGCGCTCTGGAAACACCATATATTTT

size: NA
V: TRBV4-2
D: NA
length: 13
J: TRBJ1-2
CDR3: CASSQQGRYGYTF
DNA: TGTGCCAGCAGCCAACAGGGGCGCTATGGCTACACCTTC

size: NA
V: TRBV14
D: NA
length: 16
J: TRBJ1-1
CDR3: CASSPLRWGLNTEAFF
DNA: TGTGCCAGCAGCCCGCTCCGCTGGGGACTTAACACTGAAGCTTTCTTT

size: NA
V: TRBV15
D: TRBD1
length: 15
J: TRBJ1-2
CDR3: CATSREIGTGRGYTF
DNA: TGTGCCACCAGCAGAGAAATAGGGACAGGAAGGGGCTACACCTTC

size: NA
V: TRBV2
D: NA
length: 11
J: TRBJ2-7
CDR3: CASSLPYEQYF
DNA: TGTGCCAGCAGTCTTCCCTACGAGCAGTACTTC

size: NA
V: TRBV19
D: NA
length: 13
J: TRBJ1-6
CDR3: CASSAGVQSPLHF
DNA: TGTGCCAGTAGTGCGGGCGTTCAATCACCCCTCCACTTT

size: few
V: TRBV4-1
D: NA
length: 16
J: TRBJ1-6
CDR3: CASSQEMADYNSPLHF
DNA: TGCGCCAGCAGCCAAGAGATGGCAGATTATAATTCACCCCTCCACTTT

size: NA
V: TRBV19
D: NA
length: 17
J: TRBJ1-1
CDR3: CASSMGPPSRGHTEAFF
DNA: TGTGCCAGTAGTATGGGCCCCCCCTCTCGAGGGCACACTGAAGCTTTCTTT

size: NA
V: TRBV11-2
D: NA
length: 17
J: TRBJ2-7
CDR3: CASSLGDGGTGNYEQYF
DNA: TGTGCCAGCAGCTTAGGAGACGGGGGGACAGGCAACTACGAGCAGTACTTC

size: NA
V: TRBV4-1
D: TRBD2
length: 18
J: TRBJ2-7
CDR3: CASSQDQLAGGLAYEQYF
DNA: TGCGCCAGCAGCCAAGATCAACTAGCGGGGGGCCTAGCCTACGAGCAGTACTTC